These 11 T cell receptor beta chains were sequenced from one sample in a study of chemoradiotherapy in HPV16-positive cancers. Profiled with immunoSEQ multiplex PCR; TCRdb holds only in-frame clones, not every one. The data contain more than 10,000 clones, nearly 90% of them seen just once; the ten biggest clones take up roughly a fifth. The material was blood, obtained from a patient who underwent chemoradiotherapy. The receptors derive from a human donor with HPV-associated anogenital cancer.

CDR3 in amino acids: CASSPLGETQYF. The CDR3 DNA reads TGCGCCAGCAGCCCCCTCGGGGAGACCCAGTACTTC. The chain has TRBV4-1 and TRBJ2-5; D uncertain. CDR1 is MGHRA and CDR2 is YSYEKL in the germline V gene. Trimming cost V 4 bases and J 5 bases, with 8 bases left between them. The CDR3 runs 12 residues.

This CDR3 is CASSSRGGGSGYGYTF. CDR3 DNA: TGTGCCAGCAGCTCCCGGGGAGGGGGCTCGGGCTATGGCTACACCTTC. J is TRBJ1-2 and V is TRBV7-2; TRBD1 aligns across 7 bases. CDR1 and CDR2 (germline): SGHTA, FQGNSA. This CDR3 region has 16 residues. The trim removed 4 bases at V and 4 bases at J, leaving 12 bases unmatched.

The V call is TRBV7-8, the J call TRBJ1-6; D is ambiguous. The CDR3 is 14 residues long. The germline CDR1 and CDR2 sequences are SGHVS and FQNEAQ. The V and J ends lost 5 bases and 14 bases respectively, with 19 bases between them. CDR3 region: CASSLDRKLGTLHF. The CDR3 DNA sequence: TGTGCCAGCAGCCTCGACCGAAAGCTCGGTACCCTCCACTTT.

The chain recombines TRBV5-6 with TRBJ1-6, with D possibly matching TRBD1 (6 bases). The CDR3 has 14 amino acids. Looked up from germline, CDR1 is SGHDT and CDR2 is YYEEEE. V gave up 1 base and J gave up 5 bases, with 7 bases separating them. The CDR3 reads CASSLTGNNSPLHF. CDR3 DNA: TGTGCCAGCAGCTTGACAGGGAATAATTCACCCCTCCACTTT. Looking up the rest from reference TRBV5-6 and TRBJ1-6 gives the full variable domain: DAGVTQSPTHLIKTRGQQVTLRCSPKSGHDTVSWYQQALGQGPQFIFQYYEEEERQRGNFPDRFSGHQFPNYSSELNVNALLLGDSALYLCASSLTGNNSPLHFGNGTRLTVT.

The chain combines TRBV2 with TRBJ2-7; possibly TRBD2 for D (5 bases). CDR3 length: 14 residues. In germline, CDR1 is SNHLY, CDR2 FYNNEI. The V and J ends lost 4 bases and 1 base respectively, with 11 bases between them. DNA for the CDR3: TGTGCCAGCAGTGTGACTAATAGGTCCTACGAGCAGTACTTC. Protein product: CASSVTNRSYEQYF. Together with reference TRBV2 and TRBJ2-7, the CDR3 gives the full variable domain: EPEVTQTPSHQVTQMGQEVILRCVPISNHLYFYWYRQILGQKVEFLVSFYNNEISEKSEIFDDQFSVERPDGSNFTLKIRSTKLEDSAMYFCASSVTNRSYEQYFGPGTRLTVT.

This sequence joins TRBV4-1 and TRBJ1-5; perhaps TRBD1 as D (6 bases). V shed 3 bases and J shed 1 base, with 10 bases lying between them. The CDR3 totals 15 residues. CDR1 is MGHRA, CDR2 YSYEKL, per germline. In nucleotides, the CDR3 is TGCGCCAGCAGCCAGCCACAGGGAAGCAATCAGCCCCAGCATTTT. It encodes CASSQPQGSNQPQHF.

CDR3 in DNA: TGTGCCAGCAGCGTAGGGTCGACTACAGTTATCTACGAGCAGTACTTC. This encodes CASSVGSTTVIYEQYF. The V and J genes are TRBV9 and TRBJ2-7, with TRBD2 as a possible D gene (5 bases). This CDR3 spans 16 amino acids. The V gene lost 0 bases and the J gene lost 3 bases, with 16 bases spanning the gap. Germline loops: CDR1 SGDLS, CDR2 YYNGEE.

CDR3 amino acids: CASSFRGGSNSGNTIYF. In nucleotides, the CDR3 is TGTGCCAGCAGTTTTCGGGGGGGATCGAACTCTGGAAACACCATATATTTT. The chain couples TRBV28 to TRBJ1-3, with D possibly TRBD1 on 5 matching bases. The CDR3 runs to 17 residues. Trimming removed 3 bases from V and 0 bases from J, with 15 bases in between. The V gene's germline CDR1 is MDHEN and CDR2 SYDVKM.

In DNA, the CDR3 is TGTGCCACCAGCAGAGATCAGGACGGACAAGAGACCCAGTACTTC. Protein: CATSRDQDGQETQYF. The rearrangement uses TRBV15 and TRBJ2-5; D call uncertain. Trimming stripped 0 bases from V and 2 bases from J, with 10 bases between. CDR1 LNHNV and CDR2 YYDKDF come from the germline V gene (reference sequence). The CDR3 extends over 15 amino acids.

The V and J genes are TRBV25-1 and TRBJ2-7; D is unclear. This CDR3 region has 12 residues. Germline values: CDR1 MGHDK, CDR2 SYGVNS. The germline V and J ends were trimmed by 7 bases and 2 bases, with 9 bases remaining between them. The CDR3 coding sequence is TGTGCCAGCAAAACGGATACCTACGAGCAGTACTTC. Translation: CASKTDTYEQYF.

This sequence joins TRBV4-1 and TRBJ2-7; tentative D call: TRBD2 (6 bases). Per the germline V gene, CDR1 is MGHRA and CDR2 is YSYEKL. The CDR3 is made up of 13 amino acids. Trimming removed 1 base from V and 3 bases from J, with 7 bases in between. Here the CDR3 DNA reads TGCGCCAGCAGCCAAGGGGGGGACTACGAGCAGTACTTC. This sequence encodes CASSQGGDYEQYF.